This TCR beta chain is drawn from a study of response to subunit inactivated influenza vaccine. Overall study results and limits: Each seasonal influenza vaccination recruits few new T cells, the authors suggested.

TCRdb re-called the RT-PCR reads through MiXCR, storing one row per CDR3 protein. Counted here are 500,000 to 650,000 distinct CDR3 sequences, 7.6% occurring once; the ten biggest clones make up 13%. About this clonotype: Its cognate antigen is unknown.

Sequenced here: PBMCs from blood, sampled roughly 24 months after vaccination. This TCR came from a man between 50 and 75 years old who received an inactivated influenza vaccine.

The CDR3 loop reads CSARGAGSSGKLFF. The CDR3 DNA sequence: TGCAGTGCTAGAGGGGCCGGGAGTTCTGGAAAACTGTTTTTT. V is TRBV20-1 and J is TRBJ1-4; D is ambiguous. The CDR3 covers 14 residues. V lost 1 base, J lost 10 bases, and 16 bases lay in between. Germline assignment: CDR1 DFQATT and CDR2 SNEGSKA (reference sequence).